The 12 T cell receptor beta chains below were found in one sample sequenced in a study of molecular identifiers for immune sequencing clone quantification listed by TCRdb under 2018. Libraries came from PCR. TCRdb names NextSeq 500 as the instrument used. TCRdb reprocessing: public reads trimmed at Q25 with fastp, clones called with MiXCR, in-frame beta chains kept. One record per CDR3 amino acid sequence lists the most common genes and DNA. The sample profile shows around 460,000 distinct CDR3 sequences; around 25% of them were found once. The top ten clones comprise under 0.8% of the sample. Sequenced input: naive CD8+ T cells from blood, with Jurkat cell RNA spiked in. The cell subset or site label of this sample denotes: FACS-sorted CD8+CD4-CCR7+CD45RA+ naive T cells. These receptors were taken from a human donor in good health. Some libraries in this study had Jurkat cell RNA spiked in.

This clonotype has more than one count but fewer than ten. The chain combines TRBV7-3 with TRBJ2-7; possibly TRBD1 or TRBD2 for D (5 bases each). Trimming removed 5 bases from V and 5 bases from J, with 13 bases in between. CDR3 size: 13 residues. The germline CDR1 and CDR2 sequences are SGHTA and FQGTGA. CDR3: CASSPVSGHEQYF. The CDR3 DNA sequence: TGTGCCAGCAGCCCCGTTTCGGGGCACGAGCAGTACTTC.

The chain recombines TRBV5-1 with TRBJ2-2; 8 bases fit TRBD1. The germline V gene has CDR1 SGHRS and CDR2 YFSETQ. With 2 bases clipped from V and 3 bases from J, the junction kept 3 bases outside the gene matches. CDR3 length: 15 residues. CDR3 nucleotides: TGCGCCAGCAGCTTCCCGACAGGGGACACCGGGGAGCTGTTTTTT. Translation: CASSFPTGDTGELFF.

In its sample, this clonotype was seen many times. The chain couples TRBV7-9 to TRBJ1-1; D unresolved. In germline, CDR1 is SEHNR, CDR2 FQNEAQ (reference sequence). This CDR3 is built from 13 residues. V lost 5 bases and J 3 bases, leaving 10 bases between the germline ends. The CDR3 bases are TGTGCCAGCAGCCCGACGGCGGACACTGAAGCTTTCTTT. It codes for CASSPTADTEAFF.

As regards this clonotype: A much larger clone differs by one base, so this may be a read error. V is TRBV5-1 and J is TRBJ1-6; D unresolved. The CDR3 runs to 14 residues. The germline CDR1 and CDR2 sequences are SGHRS and YFSETQ. Trimming removed 0 bases from V and 8 bases from J, with 9 bases in between. Here the CDR3 reads CASSLGHSDSPLHF. CDR3 bases: TGCGCCAGCAGCTTGGGACACTCAGATTCACCCCTCCACTTT.

This clonotype was detected only a few times. This chain links TRBV7-2 with TRBJ2-1; the D gene is possibly TRBD2 (7 bases). Deletions cut 4 bases from V and 6 bases from J, with 16 bases between. The CDR3 covers 15 residues. Germline V CDR1 and CDR2: SGHTA, FQGNSA. This CDR3 reads CASSSRGGVFNEQFF. The CDR3 DNA sequence: TGTGCCAGCAGCTCAAGGGGGGGAGTGTTCAATGAGCAGTTCTTC.

This clonotype was found a few times. The CDR3 loop reads CASSYVSGNEQFF. For the CDR3, the DNA is TGTGCCAGCAGCTACGTTAGCGGGAATGAGCAGTTCTTC. The chain carries TRBV6-5 and TRBJ2-1; 7 nucleotides agree with TRBD2. The germline V gene encodes CDR1 MNHEY and CDR2 SVGAGI. J lost 7 bases, V lost 6 bases, and 6 bases had no gene match. The CDR3 is made up of 13 amino acids.

This clonotype appeared many times. CDR3 sequence: CASSSQGYSYEQYF. In nucleotides, the CDR3 is TGTGCCAGCAGCAGCCAAGGGTACTCCTACGAGCAGTACTTC. The genes are TRBV7-9 and TRBJ2-7; D not resolved. The CDR3 is made up of 14 amino acids. The ends were cut back, 5 bases at V and 0 bases at J, with 11 bases in the middle. Germline V gene data show CDR1 as SEHNR and CDR2 as FQNEAQ (reference sequence).

This clonotype was seen a handful of times. The chain has TRBV24-1 and TRBJ2-3; no definite D call. Germline V CDR1 and CDR2: KGHDR, SFDVKD. This CDR3 has 13 residues. Trimming cost V 3 bases and J 9 bases, with 12 bases left between them. DNA of the CDR3: TGTGCCACCAGTGATCTGCTTAAGGAGACGCAGTATTTT. Translation: CATSDLLKETQYF.

This clonotype occurred a few times. The chain employs TRBV29-1 and TRBJ2-7; no clear D. In germline, CDR1 is SQVTM, CDR2 ANQGSEA. The V end lost 4 bases, the J end lost 5 bases, and 9 bases lay between the germline ends. The CDR3 sequence is 11 residues long. The CDR3 loop is CSVVWADEQYF. CDR3 nucleotides: TGCAGCGTTGTTTGGGCCGACGAGCAGTACTTC.

This clonotype was detected ten times or more. The gene calls are TRBV14 and TRBJ2-1, with TRBD2 matching over 8 bases. CDR3 length: 14 residues. Trimming cost V 4 bases and J 7 bases; bases outside gene matches: 6. CDR1 SGHDN and CDR2 FVKESK come from the germline V gene. The CDR3 protein is CASSLSRGVNEQFF. The CDR3, as DNA: TGTGCCAGCAGCCTGTCGCGGGGGGTGAATGAGCAGTTCTTC.

This clonotype appeared many times. This chain uses TRBV20-1 with TRBJ1-1; no clear D. The CDR3 is 12 residues long. Germline values: CDR1 DFQATT, CDR2 SNEGSKA (reference sequence). V was trimmed by 0 bases and J by 7 bases, leaving 9 bases between them. CDR3 residues: CSARDLGVEAFF. For the CDR3, the DNA is TGCAGTGCTAGAGATTTGGGAGTTGAAGCTTTCTTT.

To note about this clonotype: Since a much larger clone is just one base distant, this may be a read error. The chain couples TRBV20-1 to TRBJ1-5; unclear D gene. Germline-derived CDR1 and CDR2 are DFQATT and SNEGSKA (reference sequence). The V gene lost 0 bases and the J gene lost 5 bases, with 14 bases spanning the gap. There are 15 residues in the CDR3. DNA of the CDR3: TGCAGTGCTAGAGATCCAGGCGGGGTGGATCAGCCCCAGCATTTT. This translates into CSARDPGGVDQPQHF.